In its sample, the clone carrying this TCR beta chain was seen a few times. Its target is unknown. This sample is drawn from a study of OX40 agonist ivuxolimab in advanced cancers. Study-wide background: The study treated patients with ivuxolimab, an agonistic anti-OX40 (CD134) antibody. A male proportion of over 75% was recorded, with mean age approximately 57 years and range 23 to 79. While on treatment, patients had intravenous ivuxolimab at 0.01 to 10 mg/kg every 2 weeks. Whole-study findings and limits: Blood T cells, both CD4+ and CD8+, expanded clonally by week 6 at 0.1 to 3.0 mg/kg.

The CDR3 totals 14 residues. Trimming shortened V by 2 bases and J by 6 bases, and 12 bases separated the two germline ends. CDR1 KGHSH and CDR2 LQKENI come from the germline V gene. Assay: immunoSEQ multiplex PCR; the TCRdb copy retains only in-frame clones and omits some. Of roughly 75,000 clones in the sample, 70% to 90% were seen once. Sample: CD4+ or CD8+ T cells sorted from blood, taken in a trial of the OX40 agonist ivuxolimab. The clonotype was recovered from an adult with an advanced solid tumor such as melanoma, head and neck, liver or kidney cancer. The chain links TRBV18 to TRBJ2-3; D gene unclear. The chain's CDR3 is CASSPFGGEDTQYF. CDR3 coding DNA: TGTGCCAGCTCACCATTTGGCGGCGAGGATACGCAGTATTTT. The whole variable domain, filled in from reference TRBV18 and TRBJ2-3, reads NAGVMQNPRHLVRRRGQEARLRCSPMKGHSHVYWYRQLPEEGLKFMVYLQKENIIDESGMPKERFSAEFPKEGPSILRIQQVVRGDSAAYFCASSPFGGEDTQYFGPGTRLTVL.